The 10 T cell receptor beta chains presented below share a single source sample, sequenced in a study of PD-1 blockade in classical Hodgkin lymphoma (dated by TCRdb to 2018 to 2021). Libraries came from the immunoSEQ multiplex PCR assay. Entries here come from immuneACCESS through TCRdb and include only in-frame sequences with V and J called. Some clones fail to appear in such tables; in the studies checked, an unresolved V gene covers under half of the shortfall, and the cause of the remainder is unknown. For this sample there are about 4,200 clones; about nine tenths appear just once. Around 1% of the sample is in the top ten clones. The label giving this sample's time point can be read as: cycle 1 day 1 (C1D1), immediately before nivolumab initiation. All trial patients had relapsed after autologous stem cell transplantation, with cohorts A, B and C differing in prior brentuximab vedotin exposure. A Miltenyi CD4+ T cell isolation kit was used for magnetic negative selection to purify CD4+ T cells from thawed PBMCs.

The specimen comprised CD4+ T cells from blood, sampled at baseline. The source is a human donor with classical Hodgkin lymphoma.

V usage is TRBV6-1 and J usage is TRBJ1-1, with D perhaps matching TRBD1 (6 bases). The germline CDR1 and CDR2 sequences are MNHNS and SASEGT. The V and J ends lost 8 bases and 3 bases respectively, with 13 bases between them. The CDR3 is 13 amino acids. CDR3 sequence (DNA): TGTGCCAGCTTCATAAGGGGGGACACTGAAGCTTTCTTT. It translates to CASFIRGDTEAFF.

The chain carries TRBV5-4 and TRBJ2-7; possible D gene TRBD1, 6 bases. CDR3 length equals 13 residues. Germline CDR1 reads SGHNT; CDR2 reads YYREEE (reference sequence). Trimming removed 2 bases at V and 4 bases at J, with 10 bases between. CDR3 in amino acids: CASSFNRAYEQYF. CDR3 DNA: TGTGCCAGCAGCTTCAACAGGGCGTACGAGCAGTACTTC.

This chain's CDR3 is CASSFSSSYEQYF. CDR3 in DNA: TGTGCCAGCAGTTTTTCCTCCTCCTACGAGCAGTACTTC. The J gene is TRBJ2-7, the V gene TRBV28; the D is unclear. Between the trimmed V and J ends, which lost 3 bases and 0 bases, there was a span of 6 bases. The length of the CDR3 is 13 residues. Per germline, CDR1 MDHEN and CDR2 SYDVKM.

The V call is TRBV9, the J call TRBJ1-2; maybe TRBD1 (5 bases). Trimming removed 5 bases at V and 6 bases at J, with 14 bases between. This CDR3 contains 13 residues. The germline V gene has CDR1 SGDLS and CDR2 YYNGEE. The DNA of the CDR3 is TGTGCCAGCAGTTGGGGGGTCAGCGATGGCTACACCTTC. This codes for CASSWGVSDGYTF.

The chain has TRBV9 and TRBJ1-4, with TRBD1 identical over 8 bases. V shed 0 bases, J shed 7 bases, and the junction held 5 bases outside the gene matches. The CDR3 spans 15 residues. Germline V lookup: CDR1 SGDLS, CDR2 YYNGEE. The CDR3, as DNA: TGTGCCAGCAGCGTAGAAGACAGGGGATTTGAAAAACTGTTTTTT. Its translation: CASSVEDRGFEKLFF.

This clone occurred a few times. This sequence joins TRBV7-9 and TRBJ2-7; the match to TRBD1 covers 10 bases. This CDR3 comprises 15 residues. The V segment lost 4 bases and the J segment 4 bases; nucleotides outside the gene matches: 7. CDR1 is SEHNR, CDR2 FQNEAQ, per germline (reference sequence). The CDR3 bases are TGTGCCAGCAGCTCCCCGGGACAGGGGTTTTACGAGCAGTACTTC. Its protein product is CASSSPGQGFYEQYF.

The CDR3 DNA sequence: TGCGCCAGCAAGCGCGGCGGGCGTGACTCTGGAAACACCATATATTTT. Residues: CASKRGGRDSGNTIYF. V gene TRBV5-1 combines with J gene TRBJ1-3, with D hard to call. V lost 6 bases, J lost 0 bases, and 16 bases lay in between. Germline lookup yields CDR1 SGHRS and CDR2 YFSETQ. The CDR3 sequence is 16 residues long.

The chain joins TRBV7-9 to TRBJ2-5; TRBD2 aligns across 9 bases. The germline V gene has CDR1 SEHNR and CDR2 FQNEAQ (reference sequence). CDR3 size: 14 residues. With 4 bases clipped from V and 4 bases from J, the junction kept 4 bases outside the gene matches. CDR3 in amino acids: CASSYSGGSETQYF. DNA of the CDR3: TGTGCCAGCAGCTATAGCGGGGGCTCAGAGACCCAGTACTTC. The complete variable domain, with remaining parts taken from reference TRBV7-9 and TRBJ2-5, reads DTGVSQNPRHKITKRGQNVTFRCDPISEHNRLYWYRQTLGQGPEFLTYFQNEAQLEKSRLLSDRFSAERPKGSFSTLEIQRTEQGDSAMYLCASSYSGGSETQYFGPGTRLLVL.

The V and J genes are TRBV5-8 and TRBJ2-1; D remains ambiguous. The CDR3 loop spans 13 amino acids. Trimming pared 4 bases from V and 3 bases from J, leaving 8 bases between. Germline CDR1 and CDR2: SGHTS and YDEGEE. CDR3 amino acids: CASSTWGYNEQFF. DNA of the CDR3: TGTGCCAGCAGCACCTGGGGCTACAATGAGCAGTTCTTC.

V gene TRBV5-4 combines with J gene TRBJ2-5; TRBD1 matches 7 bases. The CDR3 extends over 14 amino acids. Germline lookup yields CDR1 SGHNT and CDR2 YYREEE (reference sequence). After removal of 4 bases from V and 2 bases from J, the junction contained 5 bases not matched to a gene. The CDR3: CASSLRDSQETQYF. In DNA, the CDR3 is TGTGCCAGCAGCCTCCGGGACAGTCAAGAGACCCAGTACTTC.